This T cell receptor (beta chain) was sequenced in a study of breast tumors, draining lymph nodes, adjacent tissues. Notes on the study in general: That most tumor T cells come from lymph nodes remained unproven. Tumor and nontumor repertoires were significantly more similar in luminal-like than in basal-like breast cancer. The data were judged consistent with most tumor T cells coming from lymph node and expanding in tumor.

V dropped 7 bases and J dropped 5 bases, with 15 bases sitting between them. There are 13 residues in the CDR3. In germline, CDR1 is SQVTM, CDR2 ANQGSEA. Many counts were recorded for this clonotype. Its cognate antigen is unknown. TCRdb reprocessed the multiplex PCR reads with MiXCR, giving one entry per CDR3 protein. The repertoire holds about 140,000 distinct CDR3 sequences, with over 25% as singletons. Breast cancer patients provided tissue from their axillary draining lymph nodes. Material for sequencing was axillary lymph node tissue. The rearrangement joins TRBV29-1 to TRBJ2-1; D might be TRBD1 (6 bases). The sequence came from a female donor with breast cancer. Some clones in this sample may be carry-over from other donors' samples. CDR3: CSGWGQGNNEQFF. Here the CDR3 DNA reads TGCAGCGGTTGGGGGCAGGGAAACAATGAGCAGTTCTTC.